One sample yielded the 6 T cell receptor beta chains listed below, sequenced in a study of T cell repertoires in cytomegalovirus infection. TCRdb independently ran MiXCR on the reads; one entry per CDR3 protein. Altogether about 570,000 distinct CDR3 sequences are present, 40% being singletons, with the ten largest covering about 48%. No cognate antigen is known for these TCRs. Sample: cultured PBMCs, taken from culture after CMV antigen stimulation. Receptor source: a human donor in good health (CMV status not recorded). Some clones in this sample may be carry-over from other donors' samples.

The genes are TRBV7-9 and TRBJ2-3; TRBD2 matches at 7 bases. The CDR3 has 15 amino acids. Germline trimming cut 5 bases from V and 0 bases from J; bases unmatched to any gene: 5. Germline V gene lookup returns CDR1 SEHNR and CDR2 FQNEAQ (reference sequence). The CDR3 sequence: CASSQPGGSTDTQYF. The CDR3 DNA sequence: TGTGCCAGCAGCCAGCCCGGGGGGAGCACAGATACGCAGTATTTT.

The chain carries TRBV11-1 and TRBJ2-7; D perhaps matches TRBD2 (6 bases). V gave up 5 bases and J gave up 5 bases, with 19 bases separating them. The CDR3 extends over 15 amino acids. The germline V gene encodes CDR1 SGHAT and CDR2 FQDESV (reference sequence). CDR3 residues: CASSVRRGSLDEQYF. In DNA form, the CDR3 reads TGTGCCAGCAGCGTACGGAGGGGATCCCTTGACGAGCAGTACTTC.

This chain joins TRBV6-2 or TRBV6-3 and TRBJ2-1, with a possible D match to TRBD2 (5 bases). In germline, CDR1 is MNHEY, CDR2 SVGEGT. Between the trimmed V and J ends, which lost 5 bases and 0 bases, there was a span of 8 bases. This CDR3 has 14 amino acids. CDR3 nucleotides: TGTGCCAGCAGTACCCGGGACTCCTACAATGAGCAGTTCTTC. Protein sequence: CASSTRDSYNEQFF.

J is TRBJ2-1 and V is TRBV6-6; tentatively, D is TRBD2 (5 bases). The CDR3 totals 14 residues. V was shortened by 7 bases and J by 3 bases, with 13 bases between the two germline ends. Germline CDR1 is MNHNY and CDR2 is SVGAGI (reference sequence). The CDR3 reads CASTLNGDYNEQFF. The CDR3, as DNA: TGTGCCAGCACCTTAAACGGGGACTACAATGAGCAGTTCTTC.

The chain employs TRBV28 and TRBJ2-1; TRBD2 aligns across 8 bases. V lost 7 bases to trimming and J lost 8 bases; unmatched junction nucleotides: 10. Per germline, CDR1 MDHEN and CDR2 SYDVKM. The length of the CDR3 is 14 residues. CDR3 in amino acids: CASTAAGLVHEQFF. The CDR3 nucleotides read TGTGCCAGCACCGCGGCGGGACTAGTCCATGAGCAGTTCTTC.

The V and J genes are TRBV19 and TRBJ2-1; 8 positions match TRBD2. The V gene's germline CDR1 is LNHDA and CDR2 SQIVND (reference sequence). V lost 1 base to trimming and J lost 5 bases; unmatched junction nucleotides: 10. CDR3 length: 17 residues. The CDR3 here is CASSIVGWLAGDNEQFF. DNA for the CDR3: TGTGCCAGTAGTATAGTTGGGTGGCTAGCGGGCGACAATGAGCAGTTCTTC.